A selection of T cell receptor beta chains follows, all from one sample in a study of shared clonotypes between healthy human individuals. The data were produced by immunoSEQ multiplex PCR, yet TCRdb's version contains in-frame clones alone and is incomplete. The sample has about 2,200,000 clones, 90% to 95% seen once. Sequencing was done on a sample of naive CD8+ T cells from PBMCs. The origin of the receptors is a man aged 18 to 29 in good health. Some clones in this sample may be carry-over from other donors' samples. Each CDR3 is given with its conserved first and last residue. D genes are given only for firm matches. The size field is filled for only some rows; it gives once, few, many or a size class.

>-|TRBJ1-5|15|-|TRBV4-1
CASSQRINSNQPQHF
TGCGCCAGCAGCCAAAGGATTAATAGCAATCAGCCCCAGCATTTT
>-|TRBJ2-7|14|-|TRBV2
CASSYTGITYEQYF
TGTGCCAGCAGTTATACAGGGATAACCTACGAGCAGTACTTC
>-|TRBJ1-1|16|once|TRBV7-8
CASSPTQKTFSTEAFF
TGTGCCAGCAGCCCAACGCAAAAGACATTTTCCACTGAAGCTTTCTTT
>-|TRBJ2-1|14|-|TRBV28
CASSLLNSGFEQFF
TGTGCCAGCAGTTTGTTGAATTCGGGGTTTGAGCAGTTCTTC
>TRBD1|TRBJ1-6|15|-|TRBV4-1
CASSQVQGARSPLHF
TGCGCCAGCAGCCAGGTACAGGGGGCGCGTTCACCCCTCCACTTT
>TRBD1|TRBJ2-7|14|-|TRBV7-2
CASSLASGGYEQYF
TGTGCCAGCAGCTTAGCATCAGGGGGCTACGAGCAGTACTTC
>TRBD2|TRBJ2-7|17|once|TRBV5-1
CASSFRLAGVEVHEQYF
TGCGCCAGCAGCTTTCGACTAGCGGGAGTAGAAGTCCACGAGCAGTACTTC
>TRBD2|TRBJ2-2|14|-|TRBV7-7
CASRLADNTGELFF
TGTGCCAGCAGACTAGCGGATAACACCGGGGAGCTGTTTTTT
>-|TRBJ2-7|16|-|TRBV6-5
CASSYSAGQATYEQYF
TGTGCCAGCAGTTACTCGGCCGGGCAGGCGACCTACGAGCAGTACTTC
>TRBD2|TRBJ2-1|14|-|TRBV9
CASSAREGPNEQFF
TGTGCCAGCAGCGCGCGGGAGGGCCCGAATGAGCAGTTCTTC